This T cell receptor (beta chain) was documented in a study of T cells expressing NK-cell markers. Study background: In the group of eight sequenced donors, seven were HCMV-seropositive and one was seronegative. Study-wide points: Where several donors were concerned, these clonotypes also led the CD3+CD56-NKG2C+ fraction.

About this clonotype itself: Its antigen is unidentified.

This CDR3 has 16 residues. The germline CDR1 and CDR2 sequences are SQVTM and ANQGSEA. Using the 5' RACE reads, TCRdb records one entry per CDR3 protein without DNA. Its table lists about 110,000 distinct CDR3 sequences. This clonotype was sampled from a woman between 18 and 69 years old in good health. The sequencing input was blood T cells: a sorted CD56 or NKG2C T cell subset, CD4+ or CD8+ T cells, or bulk PBMC T cells (not recorded which). This chain connects TRBV29-1 to TRBJ2-1; with no DNA, the TCRdb D assignment of TRBD2 cannot be verified. The CDR3 is CSVEDQGAIGINEQFF.